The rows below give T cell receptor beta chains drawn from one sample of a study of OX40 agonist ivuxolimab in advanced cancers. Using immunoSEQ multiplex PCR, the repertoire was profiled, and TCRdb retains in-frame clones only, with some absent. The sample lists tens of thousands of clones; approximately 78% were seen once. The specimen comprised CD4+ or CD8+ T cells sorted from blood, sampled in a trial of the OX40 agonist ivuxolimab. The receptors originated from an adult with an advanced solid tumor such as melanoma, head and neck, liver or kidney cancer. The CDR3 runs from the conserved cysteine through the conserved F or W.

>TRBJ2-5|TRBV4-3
CASSQARGGLKTQYF
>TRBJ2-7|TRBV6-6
CAAGTWEVQYF
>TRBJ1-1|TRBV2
CASSEWQGVNTEAFF
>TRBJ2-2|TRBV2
CASTEAGGNTGELFF
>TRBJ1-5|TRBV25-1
CASSESTVYNQPQHF
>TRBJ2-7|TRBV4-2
CASSPSRYEQYF
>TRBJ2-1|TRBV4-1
CASRGAGSYNEQFF
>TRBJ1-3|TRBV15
CATSNGPSLRGNTIYF
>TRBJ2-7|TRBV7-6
CASSGQGSPYEQYF
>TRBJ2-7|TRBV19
CASSPSLQGYEQYF
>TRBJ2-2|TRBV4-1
CASSYTGSNTGELFF
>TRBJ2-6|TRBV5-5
CASSLVGAGPSGANVLTF
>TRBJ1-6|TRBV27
CASSFGAGYFQSPLHF
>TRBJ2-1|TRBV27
CASSLISGGSYNEQFF
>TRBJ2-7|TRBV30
CACHHGETYEQYF
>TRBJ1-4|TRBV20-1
CSARDNEKLFF
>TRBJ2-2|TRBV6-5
CASSFGLVTNTGELFF
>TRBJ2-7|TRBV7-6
CASSQITNYEQYF
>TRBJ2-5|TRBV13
CASSSTQIETQYF
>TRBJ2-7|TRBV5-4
CASSPDRVEQYF
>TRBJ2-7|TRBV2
CASSYGSAYEQYF
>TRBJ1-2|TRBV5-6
CASSLGGGVGGYTF
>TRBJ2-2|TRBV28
CASTLQGGADTGELFF
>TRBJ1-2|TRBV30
CAWSKRTVPYGYTF
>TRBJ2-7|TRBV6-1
CASNEEDSSSYEQYF
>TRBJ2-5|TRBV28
CASSPRGLLGRETQYF
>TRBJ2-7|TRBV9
CASSVEGAWGTYEQYF
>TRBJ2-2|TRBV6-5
CASSSGPGSVTGELFF
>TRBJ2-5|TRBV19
CASSIAETQYF
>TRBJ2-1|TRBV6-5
CASSASFEQFF
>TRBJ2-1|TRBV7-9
CASSLAETSGKVEQFF
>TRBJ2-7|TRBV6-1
CASSEARGSGSSYEQYF
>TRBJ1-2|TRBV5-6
CASSLYRQGANYGYTF
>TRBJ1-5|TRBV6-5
CASRLEQGNQPQHF
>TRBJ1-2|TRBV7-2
CASSGDGNYGYTF
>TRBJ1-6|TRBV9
CASGRTGASPLHF
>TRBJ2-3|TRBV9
CASSVGSDTQYF
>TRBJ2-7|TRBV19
CASLDPGQGNEQYF
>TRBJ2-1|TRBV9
CASSVDPGGVNEQFF
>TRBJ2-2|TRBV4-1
CASLPLSPPDGELFF
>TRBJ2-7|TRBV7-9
CASSYRDLGAYEQYF
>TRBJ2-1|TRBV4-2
CASSQDAYNEQFF
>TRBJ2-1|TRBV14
CASSQAAYNEQFF
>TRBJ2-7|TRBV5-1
CASREQGPDREQYF
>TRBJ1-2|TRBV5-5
CASSPEVGYGYTF
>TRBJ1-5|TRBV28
CAGQGLSNQPQHF
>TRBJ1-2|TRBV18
CASWDGPQGNYGYTF
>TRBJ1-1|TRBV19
CASSMGPGTGPNTEAFF
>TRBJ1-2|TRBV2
CASRLGAGGYTF
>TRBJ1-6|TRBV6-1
CASSAGTSIYNSPLHF
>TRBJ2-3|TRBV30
CAWSPGTGYTDTQYF
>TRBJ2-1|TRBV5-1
CASSPTRGHYNEQFF
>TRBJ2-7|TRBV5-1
CASSYSTSGGLYEQYF
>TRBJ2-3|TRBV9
CASSVDQDTQYF